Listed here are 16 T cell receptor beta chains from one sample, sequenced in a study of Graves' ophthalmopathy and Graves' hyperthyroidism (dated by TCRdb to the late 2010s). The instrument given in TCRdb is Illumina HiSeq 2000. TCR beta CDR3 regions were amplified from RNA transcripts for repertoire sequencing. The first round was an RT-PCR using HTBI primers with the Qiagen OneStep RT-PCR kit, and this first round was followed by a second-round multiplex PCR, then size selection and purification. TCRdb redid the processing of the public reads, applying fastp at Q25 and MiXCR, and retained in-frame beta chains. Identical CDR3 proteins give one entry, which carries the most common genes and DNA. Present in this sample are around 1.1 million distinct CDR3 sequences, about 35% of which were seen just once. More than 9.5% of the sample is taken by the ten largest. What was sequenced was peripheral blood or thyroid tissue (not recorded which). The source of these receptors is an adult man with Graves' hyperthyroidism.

CDR3 region: CAWSLTQETQYF. CDR3 nucleotides: TGTGCCTGGAGTTTAACCCAGGAGACCCAGTACTTC. The chain joins TRBV30 to TRBJ2-5, with D unresolved. The V end lost 2 bases, the J end lost 5 bases, and 9 bases lay between the germline ends. CDR1 is GTSNPN and CDR2 is SVGIG in the germline V gene (reference sequence). The CDR3 totals 12 residues.

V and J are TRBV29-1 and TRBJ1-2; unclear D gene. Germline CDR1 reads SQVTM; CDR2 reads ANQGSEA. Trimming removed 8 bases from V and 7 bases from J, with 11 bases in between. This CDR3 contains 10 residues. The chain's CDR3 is CSLMSGGYTF. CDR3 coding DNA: TGCAGCTTGATGAGTGGTGGCTACACCTTC.

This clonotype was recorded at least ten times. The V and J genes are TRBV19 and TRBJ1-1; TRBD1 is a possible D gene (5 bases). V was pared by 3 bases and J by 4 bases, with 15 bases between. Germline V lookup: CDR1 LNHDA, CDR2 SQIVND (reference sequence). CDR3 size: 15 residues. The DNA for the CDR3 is TGTGCCAGTAGTATTTCAGGTGGGGCTTTCACTGAAGCTTTCTTT. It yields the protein CASSISGGAFTEAFF.

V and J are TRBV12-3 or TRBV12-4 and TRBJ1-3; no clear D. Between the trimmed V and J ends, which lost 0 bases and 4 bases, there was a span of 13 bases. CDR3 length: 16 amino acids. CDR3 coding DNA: TGTGCCAGCAGTTTAGCGAACCCCTGGCAGGGAAACACCATATATTTT. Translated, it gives CASSLANPWQGNTIYF.

The chain's CDR3 is CASSQDQLAGELAYEQYF. The CDR3 coding sequence is TGTGCCAGCAGCCAAGATCAACTAGCGGGAGAGCTGGCCTACGAGCAGTACTTC. This chain uses TRBV7-9 with TRBJ2-7, with 11 bases lining up with TRBD2. There are 18 residues in the CDR3. V was pared by 5 bases and J by 2 bases, with 14 bases of the junction left unmatched. Looked up from germline, CDR1 is SEHNR and CDR2 is FQNEAQ (reference sequence). Drawing the rest from reference TRBV7-9 and TRBJ2-7, the complete variable domain is DTGVSQNPRHKITKRGQNVTFRCDPISEHNRLYWYRQTLGQGPEFLTYFQNEAQLEKSRLLSDRFSAERPKGSFSTLEIQRTEQGDSAMYLCASSQDQLAGELAYEQYFGPGTRLTVT.

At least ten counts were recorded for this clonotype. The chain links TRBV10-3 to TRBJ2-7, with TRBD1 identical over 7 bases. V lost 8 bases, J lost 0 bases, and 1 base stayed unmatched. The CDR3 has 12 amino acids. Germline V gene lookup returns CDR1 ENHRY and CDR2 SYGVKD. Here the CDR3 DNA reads TGTGCCATCCGGGACAGCTCCTACGAGCAGTACTTC. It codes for CAIRDSSYEQYF.

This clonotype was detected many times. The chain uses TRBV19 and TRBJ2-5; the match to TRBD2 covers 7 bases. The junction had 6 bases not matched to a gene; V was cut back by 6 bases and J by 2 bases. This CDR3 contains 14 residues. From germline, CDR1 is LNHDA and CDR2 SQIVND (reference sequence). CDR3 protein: CASSLLAFQETQYF. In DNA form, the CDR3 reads TGTGCCAGTAGCCTACTAGCGTTTCAAGAGACCCAGTACTTC. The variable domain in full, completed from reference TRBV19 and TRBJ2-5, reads DGGITQSPKYLFRKEGQNVTLSCEQNLNHDAMYWYRQDPGQGLRLIYYSQIVNDFQKGDIAEGYSVSREKKESFPLTVTSAQKNPTAFYLCASSLLAFQETQYFGPGTRLLVL.

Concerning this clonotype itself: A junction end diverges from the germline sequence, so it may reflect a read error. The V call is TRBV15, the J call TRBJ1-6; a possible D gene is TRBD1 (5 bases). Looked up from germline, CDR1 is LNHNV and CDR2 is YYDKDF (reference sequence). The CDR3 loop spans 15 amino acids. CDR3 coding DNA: TGCGCCACCAGCAGGGCCGGGGGTAATAATTCACCCCTCCACTTT. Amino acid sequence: CATSRAGGNNSPLHF. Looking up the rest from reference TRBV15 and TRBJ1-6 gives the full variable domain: DAMVIQNPRYQVTQFGKPVTLSCSQTLNHNVMYWYQQKSSQAPKLLFHYYDKDFNNEADTPDNFQSRRPNTSFCFLDIRSPGLGDTAMYLCATSRAGGNNSPLHFGNGTRLTVT.

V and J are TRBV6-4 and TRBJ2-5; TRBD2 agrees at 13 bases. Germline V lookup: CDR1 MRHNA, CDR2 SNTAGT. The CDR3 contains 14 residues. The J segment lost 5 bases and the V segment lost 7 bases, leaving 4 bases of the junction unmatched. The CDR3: CASMTSGRRETQYF. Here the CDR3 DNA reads TGTGCCAGCATGACTAGCGGGAGGAGGGAGACCCAGTACTTC.

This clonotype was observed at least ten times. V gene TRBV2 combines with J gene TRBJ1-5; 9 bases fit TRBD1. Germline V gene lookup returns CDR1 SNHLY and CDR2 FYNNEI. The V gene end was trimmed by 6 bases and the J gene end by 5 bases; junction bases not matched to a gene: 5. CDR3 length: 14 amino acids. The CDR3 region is CASSGQGSHQPQHF. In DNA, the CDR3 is TGTGCCAGCAGCGGACAGGGGTCCCATCAGCCCCAGCATTTT. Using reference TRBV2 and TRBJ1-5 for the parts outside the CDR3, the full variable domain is EPEVTQTPSHQVTQMGQEVILRCVPISNHLYFYWYRQILGQKVEFLVSFYNNEISEKSEIFDDQFSVERPDGSNFTLKIRSTKLEDSAMYFCASSGQGSHQPQHFGDGTRLSIL.

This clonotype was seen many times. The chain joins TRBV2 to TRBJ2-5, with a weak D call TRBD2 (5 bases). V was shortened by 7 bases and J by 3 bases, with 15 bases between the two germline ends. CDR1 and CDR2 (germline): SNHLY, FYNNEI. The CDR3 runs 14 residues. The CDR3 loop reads CASTTGFGEETQYF. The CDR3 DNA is TGTGCCAGCACTACGGGATTCGGGGAAGAGACCCAGTACTTC. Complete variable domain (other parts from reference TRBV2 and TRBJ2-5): EPEVTQTPSHQVTQMGQEVILRCVPISNHLYFYWYRQILGQKVEFLVSFYNNEISEKSEIFDDQFSVERPDGSNFTLKIRSTKLEDSAMYFCASTTGFGEETQYFGPGTRLLVL.

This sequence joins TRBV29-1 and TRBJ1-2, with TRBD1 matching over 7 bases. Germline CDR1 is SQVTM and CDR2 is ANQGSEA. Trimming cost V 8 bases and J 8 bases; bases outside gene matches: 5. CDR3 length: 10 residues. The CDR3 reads CSFRTGGYTF. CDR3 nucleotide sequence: TGCAGCTTTAGGACAGGCGGCTACACCTTC.

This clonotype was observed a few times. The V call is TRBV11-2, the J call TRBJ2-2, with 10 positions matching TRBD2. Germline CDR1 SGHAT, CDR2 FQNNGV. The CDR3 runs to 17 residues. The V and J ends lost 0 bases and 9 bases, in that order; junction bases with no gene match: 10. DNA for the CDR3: TGTGCCAGCAGCTTAGACCTACTAGCGGGACGTCTCCGGGAGCTGTTTTTT. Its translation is CASSLDLLAGRLRELFF. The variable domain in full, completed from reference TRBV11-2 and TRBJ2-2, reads EAGVAQSPRYKIIEKRQSVAFWCNPISGHATLYWYQQILGQGPKLLIQFQNNGVVDDSQLPKDRFSAERLKGVDSTLKIQPAKLEDSAVYLCASSLDLLAGRLRELFFGEGSRLTVL.

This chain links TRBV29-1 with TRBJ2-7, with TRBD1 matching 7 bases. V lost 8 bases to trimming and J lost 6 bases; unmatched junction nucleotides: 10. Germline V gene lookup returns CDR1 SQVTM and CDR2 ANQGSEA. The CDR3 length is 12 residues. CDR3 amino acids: CSSTTGSGEQYF. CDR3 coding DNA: TGCAGCTCAACGACAGGGTCGGGCGAGCAGTACTTC.

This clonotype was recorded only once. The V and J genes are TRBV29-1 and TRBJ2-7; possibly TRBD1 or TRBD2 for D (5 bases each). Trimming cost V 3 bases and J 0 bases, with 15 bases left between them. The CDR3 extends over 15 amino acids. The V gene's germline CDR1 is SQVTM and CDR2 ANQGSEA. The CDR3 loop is CSVELQPGTSYEQYF. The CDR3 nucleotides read TGCAGCGTTGAGCTTCAACCCGGGACCTCCTACGAGCAGTACTTC.

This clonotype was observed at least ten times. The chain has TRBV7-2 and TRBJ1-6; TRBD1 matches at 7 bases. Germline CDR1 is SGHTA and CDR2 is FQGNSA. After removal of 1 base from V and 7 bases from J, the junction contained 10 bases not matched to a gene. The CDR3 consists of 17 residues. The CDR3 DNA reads TGTGCCAGCAGCTTAGGAACCAGGGGGGCGCGGAATTCACCCCTCCACTTT. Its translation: CASSLGTRGARNSPLHF.